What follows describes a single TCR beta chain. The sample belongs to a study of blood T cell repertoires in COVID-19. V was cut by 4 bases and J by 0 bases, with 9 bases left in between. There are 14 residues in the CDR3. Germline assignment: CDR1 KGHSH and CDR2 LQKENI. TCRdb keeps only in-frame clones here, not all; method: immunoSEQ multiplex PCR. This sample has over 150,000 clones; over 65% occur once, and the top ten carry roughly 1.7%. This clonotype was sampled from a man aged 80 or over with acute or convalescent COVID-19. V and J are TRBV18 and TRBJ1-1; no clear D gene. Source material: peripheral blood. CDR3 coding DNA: TGTGCCAGCTCACGAGCGGACGTGAACACTGAAGCTTTCTTT. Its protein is CASSRADVNTEAFF. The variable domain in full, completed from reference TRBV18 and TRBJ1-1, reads NAGVMQNPRHLVRRRGQEARLRCSPMKGHSHVYWYRQLPEEGLKFMVYLQKENIIDESGMPKERFSAEFPKEGPSILRIQQVVRGDSAAYFCASSRADVNTEAFFGQGTRLTVV.